This T cell receptor (beta chain) was sequenced for a study of cytomegalovirus exposure and HLA in healthy donors. Looked up from germline, CDR1 is SGHRS and CDR2 is YFSETQ. The CDR3 spans 14 residues. Trimming took 5 bases from V and 7 from J, leaving 15 bases between them. In its sample, this clone was seen a few times. Primers for the PCR totalled 60 Vbeta and 13 Jbeta. Some clones are missing from TCRdb's copy, which holds only in-frame ones; the method was immunoSEQ multiplex PCR. The sample records 130,000 to 150,000 clones, over 70% being singletons. This sequence originates from a man aged 35-49 years in good health and CMV-seropositive. The V gene is TRBV5-1, the J gene TRBJ2-2, with a possible D match to TRBD1 (5 bases). Sequencing used PBMCs. The CDR3 bases are TGCGCCAGCAGTCACAGGCAGGGATACGGGGAGCTGTTTTTT. The encoded protein is CASSHRQGYGELFF.